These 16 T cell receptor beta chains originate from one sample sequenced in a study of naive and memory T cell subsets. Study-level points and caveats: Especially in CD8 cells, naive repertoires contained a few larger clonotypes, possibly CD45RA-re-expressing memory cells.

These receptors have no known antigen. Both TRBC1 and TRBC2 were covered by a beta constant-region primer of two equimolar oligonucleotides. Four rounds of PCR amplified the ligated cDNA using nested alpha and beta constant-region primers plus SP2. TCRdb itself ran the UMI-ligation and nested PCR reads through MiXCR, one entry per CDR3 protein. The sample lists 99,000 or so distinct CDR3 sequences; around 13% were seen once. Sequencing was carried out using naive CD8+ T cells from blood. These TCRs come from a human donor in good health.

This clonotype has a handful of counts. Written as DNA, the CDR3 is TGCAGTGCTGCCGGGGGGACCTACGAGCAGTACTTC. It yields the protein CSAAGGTYEQYF. The V and J genes are TRBV20-1 and TRBJ2-7; the match to TRBD2 covers 7 bases. Germline assignment: CDR1 DFQATT and CDR2 SNEGSKA (reference sequence). The CDR3 runs to 12 residues. J was trimmed by 2 bases and V by 5 bases; bases with no gene match: 3.

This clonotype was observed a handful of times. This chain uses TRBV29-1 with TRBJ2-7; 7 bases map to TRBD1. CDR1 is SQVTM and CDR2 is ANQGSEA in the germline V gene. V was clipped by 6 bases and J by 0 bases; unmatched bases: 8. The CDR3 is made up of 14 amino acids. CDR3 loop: CSVMDRSHSYEQYF. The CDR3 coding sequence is TGCAGCGTCATGGACAGGTCCCACTCCTACGAGCAGTACTTC.

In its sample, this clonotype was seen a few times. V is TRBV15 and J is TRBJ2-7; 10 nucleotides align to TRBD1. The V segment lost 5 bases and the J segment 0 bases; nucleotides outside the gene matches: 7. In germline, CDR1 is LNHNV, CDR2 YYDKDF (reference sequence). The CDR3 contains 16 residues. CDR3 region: CATSLNRDRGSYEQYF. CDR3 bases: TGTGCCACCAGCCTCAACCGGGACAGGGGCTCCTACGAGCAGTACTTC. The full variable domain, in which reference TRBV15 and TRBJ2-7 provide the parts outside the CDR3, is DAMVIQNPRYQVTQFGKPVTLSCSQTLNHNVMYWYQQKSSQAPKLLFHYYDKDFNNEADTPDNFQSRRPNTSFCFLDIRSPGLGDTAMYLCATSLNRDRGSYEQYFGPGTRLTVT.

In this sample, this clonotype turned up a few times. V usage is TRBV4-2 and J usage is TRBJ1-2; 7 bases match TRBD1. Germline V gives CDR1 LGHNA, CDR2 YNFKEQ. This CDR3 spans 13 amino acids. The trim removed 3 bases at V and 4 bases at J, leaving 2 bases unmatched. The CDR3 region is CASSQGQLYGYTF. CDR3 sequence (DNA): TGTGCCAGCAGCCAGGGACAGCTCTATGGCTACACCTTC.

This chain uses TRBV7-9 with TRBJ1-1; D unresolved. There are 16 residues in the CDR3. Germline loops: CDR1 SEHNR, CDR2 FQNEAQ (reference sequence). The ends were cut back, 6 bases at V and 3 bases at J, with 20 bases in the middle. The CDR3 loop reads CASSLSVAYPYTEAFF. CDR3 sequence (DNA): TGTGCCAGCAGTCTGTCGGTCGCTTACCCTTACACTGAAGCTTTCTTT.

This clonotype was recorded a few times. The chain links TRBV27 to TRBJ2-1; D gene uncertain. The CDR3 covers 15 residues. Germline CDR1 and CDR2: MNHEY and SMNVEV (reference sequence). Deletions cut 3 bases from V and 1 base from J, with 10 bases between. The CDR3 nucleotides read TGTGCCAGCAGTTTTGGCGTGTCGTCCTACAATGAGCAGTTCTTC. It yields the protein CASSFGVSSYNEQFF.

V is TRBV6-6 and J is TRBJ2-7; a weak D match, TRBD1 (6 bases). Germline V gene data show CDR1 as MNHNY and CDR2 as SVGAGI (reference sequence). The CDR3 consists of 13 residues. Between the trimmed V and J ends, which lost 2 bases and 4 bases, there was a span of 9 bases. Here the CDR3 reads CASSYPGQYEQYF. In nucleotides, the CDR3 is TGTGCCAGCAGTTACCCTGGACAGTACGAGCAGTACTTC.

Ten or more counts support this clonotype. The CDR3 here is CASSPRGADTQYF. The CDR3 DNA reads TGTGCCAGCAGCCCCAGGGGAGCAGATACGCAGTATTTT. V usage is TRBV2 and J usage is TRBJ2-3; TRBD1 might be the D (6 bases). The germline V gene encodes CDR1 SNHLY and CDR2 FYNNEI. The CDR3 totals 13 residues. Trimming pared 6 bases from V and 4 bases from J, leaving 11 bases between.

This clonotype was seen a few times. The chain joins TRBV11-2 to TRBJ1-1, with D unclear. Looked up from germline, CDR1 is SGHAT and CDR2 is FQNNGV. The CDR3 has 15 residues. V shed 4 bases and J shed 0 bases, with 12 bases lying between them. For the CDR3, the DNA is TGTGCCAGCAGCTGGGAAGGGAAGATGAACACTGAAGCTTTCTTT. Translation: CASSWEGKMNTEAFF. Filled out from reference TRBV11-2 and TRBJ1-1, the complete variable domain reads EAGVAQSPRYKIIEKRQSVAFWCNPISGHATLYWYQQILGQGPKLLIQFQNNGVVDDSQLPKDRFSAERLKGVDSTLKIQPAKLEDSAVYLCASSWEGKMNTEAFFGQGTRLTVV.

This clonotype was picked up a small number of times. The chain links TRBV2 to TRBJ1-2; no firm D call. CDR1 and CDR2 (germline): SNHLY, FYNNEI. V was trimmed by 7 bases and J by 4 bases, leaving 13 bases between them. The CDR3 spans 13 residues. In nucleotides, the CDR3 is TGTGCCAGCATTGGGGTTTCTTTCTATGGCTACACCTTC. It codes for CASIGVSFYGYTF.

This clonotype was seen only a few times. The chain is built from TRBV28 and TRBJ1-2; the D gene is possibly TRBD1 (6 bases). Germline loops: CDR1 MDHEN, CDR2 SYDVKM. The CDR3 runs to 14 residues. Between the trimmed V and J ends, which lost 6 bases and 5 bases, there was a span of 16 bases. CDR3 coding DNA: TGTGCCAGCAGAGAGACCGGGGGCGAGTATGGCTACACCTTC. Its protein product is CASRETGGEYGYTF.

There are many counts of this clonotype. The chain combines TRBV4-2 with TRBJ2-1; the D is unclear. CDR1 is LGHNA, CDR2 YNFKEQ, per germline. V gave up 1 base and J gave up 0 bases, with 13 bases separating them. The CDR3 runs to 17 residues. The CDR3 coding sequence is TGTGCCAGCAGCCAAGTGGGCGGCCTGAGCTCCTACAATGAGCAGTTCTTC. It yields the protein CASSQVGGLSSYNEQFF.

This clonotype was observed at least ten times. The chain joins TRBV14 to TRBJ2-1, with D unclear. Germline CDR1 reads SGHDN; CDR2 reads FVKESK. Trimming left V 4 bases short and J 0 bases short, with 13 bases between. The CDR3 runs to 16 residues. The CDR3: CASSLLLRSSYNEQFF. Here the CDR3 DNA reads TGTGCCAGCAGCCTCCTGCTCAGGAGCTCCTACAATGAGCAGTTCTTC.

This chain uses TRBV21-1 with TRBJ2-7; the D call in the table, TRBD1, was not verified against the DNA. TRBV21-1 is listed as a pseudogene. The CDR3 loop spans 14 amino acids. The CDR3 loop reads CASSGEQGYYEQYF. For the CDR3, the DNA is TGTGCCAGCAGCGGCGAACAGGGGTACTACGAGCAGTACTTC.

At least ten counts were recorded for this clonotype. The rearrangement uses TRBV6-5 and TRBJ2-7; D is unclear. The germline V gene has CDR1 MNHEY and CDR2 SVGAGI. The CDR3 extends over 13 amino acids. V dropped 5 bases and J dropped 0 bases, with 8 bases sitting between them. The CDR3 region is CASSRWDSYEQYF. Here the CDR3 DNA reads TGTGCCAGCAGTAGATGGGACTCCTACGAGCAGTACTTC.

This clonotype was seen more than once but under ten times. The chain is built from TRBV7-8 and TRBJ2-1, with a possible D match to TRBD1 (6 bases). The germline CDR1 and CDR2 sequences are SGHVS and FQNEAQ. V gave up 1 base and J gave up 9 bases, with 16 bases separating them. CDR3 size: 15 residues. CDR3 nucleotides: TGTGCCAGCAGCTTAGAGGCAGGGGTGATAGGTGAGCAGTTCTTC. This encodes CASSLEAGVIGEQFF. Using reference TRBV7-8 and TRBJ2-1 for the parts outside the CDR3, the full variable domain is GAGVSQSPRYKVAKRGQDVALRCDPISGHVSLFWYQQALGQGPEFLTYFQNEAQLDKSGLPSDRFFAERPEGSVSTLKIQRTQQEDSAVYLCASSLEAGVIGEQFFGPGTRLTVL.